This TCR beta chain is from a study of blood T cell repertoires in COVID-19. At the level of the study: There were acute and convalescent COVID-19 samples, and they came from the United States, Italy and Spain. PBMCs, B-cell-depleted T cells, or T cells provided the cDNA or gDNA that made up the material.

With V trimmed by 4 bases and J by 6 bases, 8 bases remained unmatched. CDR1 is SGHRS, CDR2 YFSETQ, per germline. CDR3 length equals 17 residues. Participant age was about 18 to 89 years, and participants resided in roughly 25 US areas. Profiled with immunoSEQ multiplex PCR; TCRdb holds only in-frame clones, not every one. The data hold roughly 220,000 clones, with almost 90% observed a single time. This clone was detected only once. The sample consisted of PBMCs or T cells enriched from blood (not recorded which). The chain recombines TRBV5-1 with TRBJ2-2; 14 bases line up with TRBD2. The TCR was taken from a woman aged 50 to 60 with acute COVID-19. CDR3 DNA sequence: TGCGCCAGCAGCGTAACGACTAGCGGGAGGGTCTCCGGGGAGCTGTTTTTT. It codes for CASSVTTSGRVSGELFF. Complete variable domain (other parts from reference TRBV5-1 and TRBJ2-2): KAGVTQTPRYLIKTRGQQVTLSCSPISGHRSVSWYQQTPGQGLQFLFEYFSETQRNKGNFPGRFSGRQFSNSRSEMNVSTLELGDSALYLCASSVTTSGRVSGELFFGEGSRLTVL.